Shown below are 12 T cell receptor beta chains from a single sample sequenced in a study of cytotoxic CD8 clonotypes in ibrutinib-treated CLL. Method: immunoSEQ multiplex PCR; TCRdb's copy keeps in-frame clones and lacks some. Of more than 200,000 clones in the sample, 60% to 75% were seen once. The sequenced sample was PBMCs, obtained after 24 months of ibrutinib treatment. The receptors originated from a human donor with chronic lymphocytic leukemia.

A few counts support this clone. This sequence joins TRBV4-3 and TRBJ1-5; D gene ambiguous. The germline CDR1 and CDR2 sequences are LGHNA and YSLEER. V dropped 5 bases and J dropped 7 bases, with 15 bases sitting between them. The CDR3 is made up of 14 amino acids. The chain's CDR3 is CASSYALTGQPQHF. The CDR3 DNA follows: TGCGCCAGCAGCTACGCACTCACGGGGCAGCCCCAGCATTTT.

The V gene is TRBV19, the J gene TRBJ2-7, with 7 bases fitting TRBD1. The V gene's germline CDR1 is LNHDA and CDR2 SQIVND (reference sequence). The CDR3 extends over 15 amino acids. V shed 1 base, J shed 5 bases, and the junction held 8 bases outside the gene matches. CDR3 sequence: CASSIVWDSTHEQYF. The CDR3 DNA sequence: TGTGCCAGTAGTATAGTTTGGGACAGTACACACGAGCAGTACTTC.

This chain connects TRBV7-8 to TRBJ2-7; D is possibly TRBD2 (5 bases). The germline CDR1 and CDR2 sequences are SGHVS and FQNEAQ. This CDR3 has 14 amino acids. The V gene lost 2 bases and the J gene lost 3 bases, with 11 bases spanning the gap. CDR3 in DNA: TGTGCCAGCAGCTTAAGAATAGGGAGCTACGAGCAGTACTTC. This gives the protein CASSLRIGSYEQYF.

For the CDR3, the DNA is TGTGCCAGCAGTTTTAACAGGGCCCGATCCTACGAGCAGTACTTC. It yields the protein CASSFNRARSYEQYF. The chain uses TRBV28 and TRBJ2-7; weak D call: TRBD1 (6 bases). The CDR3 runs to 15 residues. V gave up 3 bases and J gave up 1 base, with 13 bases separating them. Germline V gene lookup returns CDR1 MDHEN and CDR2 SYDVKM.

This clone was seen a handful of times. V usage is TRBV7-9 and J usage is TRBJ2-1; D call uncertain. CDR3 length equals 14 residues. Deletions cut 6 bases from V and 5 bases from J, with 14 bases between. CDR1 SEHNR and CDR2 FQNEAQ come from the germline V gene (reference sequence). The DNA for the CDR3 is TGTGCCAGCAGGAAACAGTTGGGCCACAATGAGCAGTTCTTC. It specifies CASRKQLGHNEQFF.

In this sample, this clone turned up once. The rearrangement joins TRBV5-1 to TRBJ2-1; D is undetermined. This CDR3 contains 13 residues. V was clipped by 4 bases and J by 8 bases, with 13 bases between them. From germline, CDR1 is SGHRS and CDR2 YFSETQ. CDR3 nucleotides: TGCGCCAGCAGCCCTGAGACTTTCGATGAGCAGTTCTTC. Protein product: CASSPETFDEQFF. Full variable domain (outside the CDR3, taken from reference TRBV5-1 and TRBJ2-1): KAGVTQTPRYLIKTRGQQVTLSCSPISGHRSVSWYQQTPGQGLQFLFEYFSETQRNKGNFPGRFSGRQFSNSRSEMNVSTLELGDSALYLCASSPETFDEQFFGPGTRLTVL.

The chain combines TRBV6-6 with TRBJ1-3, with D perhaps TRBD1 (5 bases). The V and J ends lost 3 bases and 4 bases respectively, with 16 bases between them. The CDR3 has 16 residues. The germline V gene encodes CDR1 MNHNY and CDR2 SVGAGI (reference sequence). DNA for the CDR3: TGTGCCAGCAGTTATTACCGACAGCCAAGGGGAAACACCATATATTTT. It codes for CASSYYRQPRGNTIYF.

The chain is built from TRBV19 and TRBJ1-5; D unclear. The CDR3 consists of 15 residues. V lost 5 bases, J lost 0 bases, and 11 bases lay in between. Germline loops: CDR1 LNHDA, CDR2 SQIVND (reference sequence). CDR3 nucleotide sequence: TGTGCCAGTAGTCTAGTCGGTAATAGCAATCAGCCCCAGCATTTT. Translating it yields CASSLVGNSNQPQHF.

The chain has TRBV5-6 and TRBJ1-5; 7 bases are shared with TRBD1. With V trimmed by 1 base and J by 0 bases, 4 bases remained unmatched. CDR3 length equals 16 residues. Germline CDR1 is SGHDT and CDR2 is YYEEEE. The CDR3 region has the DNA TGTGCCAGCAGCTTGTGGGACAGAAGTAGCAATCAGCCCCAGCATTTT. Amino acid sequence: CASSLWDRSSNQPQHF.

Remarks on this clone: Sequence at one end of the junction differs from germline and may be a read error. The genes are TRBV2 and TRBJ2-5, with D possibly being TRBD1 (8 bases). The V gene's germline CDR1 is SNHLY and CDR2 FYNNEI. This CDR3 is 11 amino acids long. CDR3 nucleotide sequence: TGTGCCAGCAGTGACGGGGGGACAGGCCACTTC. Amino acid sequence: CASSDGGTGHF.

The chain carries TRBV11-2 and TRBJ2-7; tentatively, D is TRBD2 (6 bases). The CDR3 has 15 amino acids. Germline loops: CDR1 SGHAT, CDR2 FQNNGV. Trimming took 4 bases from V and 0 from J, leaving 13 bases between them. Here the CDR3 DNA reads TGTGCCAGCAGCTCCAACGGGAGATACTCCTACGAGCAGTACTTC. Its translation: CASSSNGRYSYEQYF.

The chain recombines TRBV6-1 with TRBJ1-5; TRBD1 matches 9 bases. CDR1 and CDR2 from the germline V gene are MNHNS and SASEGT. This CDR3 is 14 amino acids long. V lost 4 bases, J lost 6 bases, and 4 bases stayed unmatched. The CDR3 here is CASSAGTGSQPQHF. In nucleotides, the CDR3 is TGTGCCAGCAGTGCCGGGACAGGGAGTCAGCCCCAGCATTTT.